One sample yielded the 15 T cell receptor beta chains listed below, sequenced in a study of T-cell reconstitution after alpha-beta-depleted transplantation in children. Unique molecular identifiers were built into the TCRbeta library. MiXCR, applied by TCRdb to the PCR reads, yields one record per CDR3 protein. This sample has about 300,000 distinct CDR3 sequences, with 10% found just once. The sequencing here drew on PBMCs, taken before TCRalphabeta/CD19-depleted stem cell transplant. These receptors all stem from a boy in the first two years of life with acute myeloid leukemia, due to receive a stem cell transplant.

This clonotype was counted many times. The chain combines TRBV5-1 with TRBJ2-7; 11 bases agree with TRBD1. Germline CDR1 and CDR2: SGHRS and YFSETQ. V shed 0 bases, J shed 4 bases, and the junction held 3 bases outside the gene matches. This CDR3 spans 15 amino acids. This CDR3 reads CASSLDGTGGYEQYF. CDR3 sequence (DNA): TGCGCCAGCAGCTTGGACGGGACAGGGGGTTACGAGCAGTACTTC. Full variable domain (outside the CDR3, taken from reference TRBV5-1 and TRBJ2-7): KAGVTQTPRYLIKTRGQQVTLSCSPISGHRSVSWYQQTPGQGLQFLFEYFSETQRNKGNFPGRFSGRQFSNSRSEMNVSTLELGDSALYLCASSLDGTGGYEQYFGPGTRLTVT.

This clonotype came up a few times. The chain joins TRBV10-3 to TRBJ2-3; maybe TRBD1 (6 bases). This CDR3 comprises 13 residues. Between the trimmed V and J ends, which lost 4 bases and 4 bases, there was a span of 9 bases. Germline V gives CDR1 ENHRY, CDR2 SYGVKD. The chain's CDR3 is CAISAGQSDTQYF. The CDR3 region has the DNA TGTGCCATCAGTGCGGGACAATCAGATACGCAGTATTTT.

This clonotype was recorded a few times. CDR3 in amino acids: CASSMGPLAGVGFNEQFF. In DNA, the CDR3 is TGTGCCAGCAGCATGGGCCCGCTAGCGGGAGTTGGTTTCAATGAGCAGTTCTTC. The J gene is TRBJ2-1, the V gene TRBV11-1, with 10 bases lining up with TRBD2. This CDR3 spans 18 amino acids. The trim removed 5 bases at V and 6 bases at J, leaving 16 bases unmatched. CDR1 and CDR2 (germline): SGHAT, FQDESV (reference sequence).

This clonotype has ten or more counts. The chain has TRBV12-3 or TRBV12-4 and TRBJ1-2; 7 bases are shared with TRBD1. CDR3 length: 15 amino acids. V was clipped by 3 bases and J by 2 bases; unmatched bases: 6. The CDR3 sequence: CASSFLSTGNYGYTF. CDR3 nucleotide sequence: TGTGCCAGCAGTTTTCTTTCGACAGGGAACTATGGCTACACCTTC.

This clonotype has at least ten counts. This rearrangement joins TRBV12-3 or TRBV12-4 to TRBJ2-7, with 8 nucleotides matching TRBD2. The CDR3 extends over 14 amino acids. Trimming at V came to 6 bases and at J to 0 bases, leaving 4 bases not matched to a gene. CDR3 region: CASRASGSSYEQYF. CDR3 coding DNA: TGTGCCAGCAGGGCGAGCGGGAGCTCCTACGAGCAGTACTTC.

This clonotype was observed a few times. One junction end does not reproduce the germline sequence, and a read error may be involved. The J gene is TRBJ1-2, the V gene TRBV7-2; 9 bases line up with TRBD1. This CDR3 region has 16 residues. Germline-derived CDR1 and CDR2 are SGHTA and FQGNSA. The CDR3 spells CAISFPEQGAQNGYTF. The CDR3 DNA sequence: TGTGCCATCAGCTTTCCGGAACAGGGGGCGCAGAATGGCTACACCTTC.

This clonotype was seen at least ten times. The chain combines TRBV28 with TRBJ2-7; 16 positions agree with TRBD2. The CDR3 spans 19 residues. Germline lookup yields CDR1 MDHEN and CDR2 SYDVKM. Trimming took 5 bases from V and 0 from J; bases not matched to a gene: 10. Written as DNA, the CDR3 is TGTGCCAGCAGTCGGACGGGACTAGCGGGAGGGCGGAGCTCCTACGAGCAGTACTTC. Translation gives CASSRTGLAGGRSSYEQYF.

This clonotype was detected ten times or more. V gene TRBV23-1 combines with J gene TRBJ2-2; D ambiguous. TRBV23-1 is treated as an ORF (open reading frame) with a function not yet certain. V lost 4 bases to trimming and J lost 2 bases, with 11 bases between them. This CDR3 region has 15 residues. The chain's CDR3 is CASSPIHPNTGELFF. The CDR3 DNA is TGCGCCAGCAGTCCAATTCATCCTAACACCGGGGAGCTGTTTTTT.

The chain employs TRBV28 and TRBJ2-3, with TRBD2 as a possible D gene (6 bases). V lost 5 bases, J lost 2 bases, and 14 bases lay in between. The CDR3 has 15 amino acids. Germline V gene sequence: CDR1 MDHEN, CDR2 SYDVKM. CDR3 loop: CASSARLEATDTQYF. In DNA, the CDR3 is TGTGCCAGCAGTGCTAGACTAGAGGCCACAGATACGCAGTATTTT.

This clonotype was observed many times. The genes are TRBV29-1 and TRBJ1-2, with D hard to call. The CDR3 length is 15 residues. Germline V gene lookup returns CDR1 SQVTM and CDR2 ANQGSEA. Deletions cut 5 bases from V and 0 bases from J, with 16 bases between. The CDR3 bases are TGCAGCGTTCCAAAATCGCTGGGCGCTAACTATGGCTACACCTTC. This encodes CSVPKSLGANYGYTF.

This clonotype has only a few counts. CDR3 DNA: TGCGCCAGCAGCCAAGATTGGGGGGCCAAAAACATTCAGTACTTC. It codes for CASSQDWGAKNIQYF. The rearrangement uses TRBV4-3 and TRBJ2-4; D possibly uses TRBD1 or TRBD2 (5 bases each). The CDR3 extends over 15 amino acids. Germline V gives CDR1 LGHNA, CDR2 YSLEER. V lost 0 bases and J lost 1, with 7 bases in between.

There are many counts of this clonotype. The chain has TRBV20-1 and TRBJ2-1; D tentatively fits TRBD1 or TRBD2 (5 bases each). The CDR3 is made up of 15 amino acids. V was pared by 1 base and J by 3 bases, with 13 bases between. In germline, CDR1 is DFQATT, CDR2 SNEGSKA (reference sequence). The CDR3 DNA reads TGCAGTGCTAGAGTCCGTGGGGGAGTCTACAATGAGCAGTTCTTC. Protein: CSARVRGGVYNEQFF.

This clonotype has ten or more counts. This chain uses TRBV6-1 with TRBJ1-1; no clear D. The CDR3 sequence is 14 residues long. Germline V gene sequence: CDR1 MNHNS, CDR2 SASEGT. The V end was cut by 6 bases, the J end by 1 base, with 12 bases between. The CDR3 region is CASRDLLGNTEAFF. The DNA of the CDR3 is TGTGCCAGCAGAGACCTTCTGGGGAACACTGAAGCTTTCTTT.

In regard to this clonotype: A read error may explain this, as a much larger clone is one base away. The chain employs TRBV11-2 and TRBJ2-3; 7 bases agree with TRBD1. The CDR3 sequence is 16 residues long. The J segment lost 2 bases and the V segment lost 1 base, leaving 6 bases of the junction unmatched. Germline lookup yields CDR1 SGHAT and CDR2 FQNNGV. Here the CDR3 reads CASSLVGQRFTDTQYF. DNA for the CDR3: TGTGCCAGCAGCTTAGTGGGACAGAGATTCACAGATACGCAGTATTTT.

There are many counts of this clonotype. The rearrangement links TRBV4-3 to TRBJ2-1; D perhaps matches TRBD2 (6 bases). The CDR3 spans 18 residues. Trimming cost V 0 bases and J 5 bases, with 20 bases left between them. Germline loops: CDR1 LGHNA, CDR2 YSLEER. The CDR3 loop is CASSQDMISGPQNNEQFF. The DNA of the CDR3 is TGCGCCAGCAGCCAAGATATGATTAGCGGCCCCCAAAACAATGAGCAGTTCTTC.